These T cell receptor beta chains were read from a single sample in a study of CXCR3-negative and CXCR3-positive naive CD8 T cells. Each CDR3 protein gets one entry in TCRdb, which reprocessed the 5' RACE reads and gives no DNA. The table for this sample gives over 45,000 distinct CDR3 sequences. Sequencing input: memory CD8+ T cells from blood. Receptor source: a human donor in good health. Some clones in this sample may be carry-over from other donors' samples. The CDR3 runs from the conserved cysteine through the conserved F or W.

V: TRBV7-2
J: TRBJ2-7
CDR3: CASSLEWSSYEQYF

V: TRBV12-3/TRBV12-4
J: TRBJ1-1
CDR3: CASRVMNTEAFF

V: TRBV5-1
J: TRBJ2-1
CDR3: CASSLDGSGGLSYNEQFF

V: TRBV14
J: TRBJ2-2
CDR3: CASSQSYPGELFF

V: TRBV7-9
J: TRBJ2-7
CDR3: CASSSEGTGQYF

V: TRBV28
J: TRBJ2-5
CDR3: CASKTSEVLGETQYF

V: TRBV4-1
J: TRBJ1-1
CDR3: CASSQGGWANTEAFF

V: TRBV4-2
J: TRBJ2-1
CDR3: CASSQEAPSGVYNEQFF

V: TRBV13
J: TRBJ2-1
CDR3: CASSLVGQGAYNEQFF

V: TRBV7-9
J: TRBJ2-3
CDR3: CASSDRVPDTQYF